The sequence of this T cell receptor beta chain was determined in a study of blood T cell repertoires in COVID-19. Background on the study: From T cells, B-cell-depleted T cells, or PBMCs came the material, which was cDNA or gDNA.

Per germline, CDR1 SGHKS and CDR2 YYEKEE (reference sequence). This CDR3 has 16 amino acids. Deletions cut 1 base from V and 3 bases from J, with 17 bases between. Authors' processing steps: Amplification with reference gene primers provided the estimates of nucleated cell counts. Data came from immunoSEQ multiplex PCR; TCRdb stores just in-frame clones and leaves some out. The V and J calls and clone size are taken from that table; D and trimming were inferred from the DNA. Of some 670,000 clones listed, 85% to 90% are singletons. The sample consisted of peripheral blood. The chain joins TRBV5-5 to TRBJ2-7; tentatively, D is TRBD2 (6 bases). This sequence originates from a woman aged 18-29 years with acute or convalescent COVID-19. CDR3 bases: TGTGCCAGCAGCTTGTCGTTCGGGGGAATGATCTACGAGCAGTACTTC. Translation: CASSLSFGGMIYEQYF.